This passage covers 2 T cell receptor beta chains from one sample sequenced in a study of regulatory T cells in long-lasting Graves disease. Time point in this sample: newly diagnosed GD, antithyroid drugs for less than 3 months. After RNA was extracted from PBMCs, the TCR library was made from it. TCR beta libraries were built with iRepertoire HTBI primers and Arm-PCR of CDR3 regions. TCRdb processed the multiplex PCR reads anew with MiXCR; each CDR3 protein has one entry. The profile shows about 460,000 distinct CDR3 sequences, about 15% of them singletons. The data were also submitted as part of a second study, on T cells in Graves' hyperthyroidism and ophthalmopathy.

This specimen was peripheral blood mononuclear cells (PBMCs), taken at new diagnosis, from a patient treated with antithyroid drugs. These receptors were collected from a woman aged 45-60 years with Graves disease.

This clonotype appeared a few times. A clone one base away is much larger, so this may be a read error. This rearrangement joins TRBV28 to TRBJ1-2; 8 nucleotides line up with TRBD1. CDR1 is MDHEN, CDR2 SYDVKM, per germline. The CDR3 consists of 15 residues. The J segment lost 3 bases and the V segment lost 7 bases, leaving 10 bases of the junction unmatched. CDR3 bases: TGTGCCAGCACCCCACCCGGACAGGGATACTATGGCTACACCTTC. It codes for CASTPPGQGYYGYTF.

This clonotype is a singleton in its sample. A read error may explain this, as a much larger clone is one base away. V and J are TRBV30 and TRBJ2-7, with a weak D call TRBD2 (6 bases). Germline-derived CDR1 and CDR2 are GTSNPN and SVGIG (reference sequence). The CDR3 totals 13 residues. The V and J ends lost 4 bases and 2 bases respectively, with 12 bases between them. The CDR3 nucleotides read TGTGCCTGGAATGTGGGAGGCCCCTACGAGCAGTACTTC. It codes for CAWNVGGPYEQYF. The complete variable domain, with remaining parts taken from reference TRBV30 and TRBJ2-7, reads SQTIHQWPATLVQPVGSPLSLECTVEGTSNPNLYWYRQAAGRGLQLLFYSVGIGQISSEVPQNLSASRPQDRQFILSSKKLLLSDSGFYLCAWNVGGPYEQYFGPGTRLTVT.